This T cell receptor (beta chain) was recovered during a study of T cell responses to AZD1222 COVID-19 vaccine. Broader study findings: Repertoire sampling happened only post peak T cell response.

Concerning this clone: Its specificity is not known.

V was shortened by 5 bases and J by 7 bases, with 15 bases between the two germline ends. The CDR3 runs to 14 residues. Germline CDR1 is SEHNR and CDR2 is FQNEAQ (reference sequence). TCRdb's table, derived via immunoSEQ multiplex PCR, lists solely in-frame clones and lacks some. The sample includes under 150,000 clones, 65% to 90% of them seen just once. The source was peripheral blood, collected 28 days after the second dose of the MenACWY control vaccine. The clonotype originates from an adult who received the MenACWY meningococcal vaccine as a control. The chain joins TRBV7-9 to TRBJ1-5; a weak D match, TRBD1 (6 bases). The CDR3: CASSAPGVMQPQHF. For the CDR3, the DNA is TGTGCCAGCAGCGCCCCAGGGGTTATGCAGCCCCAGCATTTT.